This TCR beta chain was captured in a study of T cells in tuberculosis. Whole-study results and caveats: Low-affinity CD1B-GMM tetramer-binding T cells may have been missed.

After thawing and overnight rest, PBMC were stained with GMM-loaded CD1B tetramer, viability dye and anti-CD3 for sorting. The CD1B tetramers carried C32 glucose monomycolate purified from Rhodococcus equi. Each donor contributed roughly 100,000 sorted tetramer-negative cells. The CDR3 contains 15 residues. Per the germline V gene, CDR1 is MNHEY and CDR2 is SVGAGI. Unmatched junction bases numbered 9, after V lost 3 bases and J lost 10 bases. Here immunoSEQ multiplex PCR was the method, and the copy in TCRdb shows in-frame clones only, minus some. The table lists 88,000 or so clones, roughly 93% of them singletons.

The TCR was taken from an adult woman with latent tuberculosis. J is TRBJ2-5 and V is TRBV6-5; TRBD2 aligns across 12 bases. The material sequenced was CD1b-GMM tetramer-negative cells sorted from PBMCs. The CDR3 here is CASSYRRLAGESQYF. For the CDR3, the DNA is TGTGCCAGCAGTTATAGGAGACTAGCGGGGGAAAGCCAGTACTTC.